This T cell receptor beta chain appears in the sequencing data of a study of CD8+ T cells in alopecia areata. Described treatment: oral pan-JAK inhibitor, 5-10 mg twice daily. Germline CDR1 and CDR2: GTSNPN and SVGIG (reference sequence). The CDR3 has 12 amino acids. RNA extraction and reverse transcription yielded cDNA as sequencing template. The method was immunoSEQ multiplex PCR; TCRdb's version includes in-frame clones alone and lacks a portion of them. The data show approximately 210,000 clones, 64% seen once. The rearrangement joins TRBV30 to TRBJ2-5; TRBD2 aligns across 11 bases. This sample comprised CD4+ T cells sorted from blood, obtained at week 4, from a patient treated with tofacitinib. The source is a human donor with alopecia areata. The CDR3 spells CSASGGQETQYF. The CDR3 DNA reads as TGTAGTGCTAGCGGGGGGCAAGAGACCCAGTACTTC.